The entry below gives a single T cell receptor (beta chain) sequence along with its context. Antigen specificity is unknown. After extraction with the RNeasy kit, roughly 0.45 to 1 ug of the RNA was reverse transcribed using random hexamers. TCRdb processed the immunoSEQ multiplex PCR reads anew with MiXCR; each CDR3 protein has one entry. The repertoire holds about 150,000 distinct CDR3 sequences, with about 95% as singletons. The sample comes from a study of CD8 T cells in Susac syndrome. Background on the study: The sequenced Susac syndrome patients included about six who had clinically active disease and eight or nine who were in remission. When blood was collected, patients with Susac syndrome were therapy-naive, were taking corticosteroids, or were receiving intravenous immunoglobulin alone. General study points: The study conceded that its TCR sequencing and HLA analysis involved relatively few individuals.

The T cells that were sequenced for TCR beta were CD8+ and CD4+ cells from blood. V was trimmed by 0 bases and J by 9 bases, leaving 18 bases between them. In germline, CDR1 is LGHDT, CDR2 YNNKEL (reference sequence). This CDR3 spans 16 amino acids. Sequenced input: CD4+ T cells from PBMCs. The chain combines TRBV3-1 with TRBJ2-4, with D possibly being TRBD1 or TRBD2 (5 bases each). This clonotype was obtained from a human donor with Susac syndrome. The CDR3 sequence: CASSQDNGADRTIQYF. The CDR3 coding sequence is TGTGCCAGCAGCCAAGATAACGGGGCAGATAGAACCATTCAGTACTTC.